This T cell receptor (beta chain) emerged from a study of CD8 T cells in ankylosing spondylitis. In TCRdb, the 5' RACE reads were re-called with MiXCR into one record per CDR3 protein. Among nearly 25,000 distinct CDR3 sequences listed, roughly a sixth were seen once. CDR3 length: 13 residues. Germline V gives CDR1 SGHVS, CDR2 FNYEAQ. V was pared by 1 base and J by 6 bases, with 9 bases between. Source material: blood. V usage is TRBV7-6 and J usage is TRBJ1-1; D is ambiguous. This sequence originates from a male donor with ankylosing spondylitis or in good health (not recorded which). The CDR3 loop reads CASSLESRAEAFF. The CDR3 DNA is TGTGCCAGCAGCTTAGAGTCGAGGGCTGAAGCTTTCTTT.